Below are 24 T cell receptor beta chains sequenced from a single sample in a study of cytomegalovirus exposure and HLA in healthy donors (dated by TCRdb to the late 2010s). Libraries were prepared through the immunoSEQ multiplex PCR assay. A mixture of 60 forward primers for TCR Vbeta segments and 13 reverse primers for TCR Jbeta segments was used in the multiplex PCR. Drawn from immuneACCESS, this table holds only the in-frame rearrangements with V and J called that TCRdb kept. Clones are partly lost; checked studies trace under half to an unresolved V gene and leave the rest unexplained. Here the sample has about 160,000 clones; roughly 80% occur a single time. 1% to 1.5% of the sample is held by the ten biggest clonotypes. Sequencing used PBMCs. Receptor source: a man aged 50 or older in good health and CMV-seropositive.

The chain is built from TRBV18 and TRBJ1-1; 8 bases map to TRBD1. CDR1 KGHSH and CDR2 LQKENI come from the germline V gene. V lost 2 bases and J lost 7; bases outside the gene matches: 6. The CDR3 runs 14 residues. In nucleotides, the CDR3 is TGTGCCAGCTCACCAGGGGCAGGGGGCCTTGAAGCTTTCTTT. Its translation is CASSPGAGGLEAFF.

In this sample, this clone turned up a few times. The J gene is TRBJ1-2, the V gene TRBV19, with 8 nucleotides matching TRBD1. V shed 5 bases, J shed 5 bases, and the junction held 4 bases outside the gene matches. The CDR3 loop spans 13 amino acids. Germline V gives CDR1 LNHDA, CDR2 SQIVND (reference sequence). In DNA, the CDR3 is TGTGCCAGTAGTGCCGGGACAGGATATGGCTACACCTTC. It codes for CASSAGTGYGYTF.

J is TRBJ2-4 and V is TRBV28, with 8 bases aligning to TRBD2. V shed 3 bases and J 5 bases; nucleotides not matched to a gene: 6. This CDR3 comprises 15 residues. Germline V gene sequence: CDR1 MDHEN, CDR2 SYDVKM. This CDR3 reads CASSLIGRGENIQYF. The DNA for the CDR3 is TGTGCCAGCAGTTTGATCGGGAGGGGGGAAAACATTCAGTACTTC.

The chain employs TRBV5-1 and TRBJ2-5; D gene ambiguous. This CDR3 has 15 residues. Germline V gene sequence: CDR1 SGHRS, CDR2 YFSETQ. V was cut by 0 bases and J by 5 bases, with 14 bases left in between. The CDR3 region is CASSLGSPTGETQYF. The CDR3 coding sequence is TGCGCCAGCAGCTTGGGGTCCCCCACTGGTGAGACCCAGTACTTC.

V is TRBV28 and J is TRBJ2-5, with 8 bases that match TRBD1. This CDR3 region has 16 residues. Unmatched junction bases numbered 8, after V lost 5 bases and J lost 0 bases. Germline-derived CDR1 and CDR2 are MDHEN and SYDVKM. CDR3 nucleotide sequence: TGTGCCAGCAGTCGGACAGGGTCGGGTAACCAAGAGACCCAGTACTTC. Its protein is CASSRTGSGNQETQYF.

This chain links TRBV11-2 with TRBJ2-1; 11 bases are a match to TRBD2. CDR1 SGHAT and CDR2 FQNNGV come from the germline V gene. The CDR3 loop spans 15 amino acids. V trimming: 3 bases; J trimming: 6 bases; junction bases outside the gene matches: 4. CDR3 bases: TGTGCCAGCAGCTTTTTAGCGGGGGGGATCAATGAGCAGTTCTTC. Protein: CASSFLAGGINEQFF.

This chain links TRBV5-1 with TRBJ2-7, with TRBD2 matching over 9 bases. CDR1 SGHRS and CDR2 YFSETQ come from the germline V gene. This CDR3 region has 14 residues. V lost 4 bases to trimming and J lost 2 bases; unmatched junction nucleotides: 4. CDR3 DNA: TGCGCCAGCAGCCCGAGCGGGGGGCCCTACGAGCAGTACTTC. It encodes CASSPSGGPYEQYF.

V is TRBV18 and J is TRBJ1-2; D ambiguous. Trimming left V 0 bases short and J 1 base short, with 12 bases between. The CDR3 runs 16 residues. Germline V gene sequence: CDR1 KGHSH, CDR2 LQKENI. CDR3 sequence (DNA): TGTGCCAGCTCACCACCGATGGAACAGCTTAACTATGGCTACACCTTC. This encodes CASSPPMEQLNYGYTF.

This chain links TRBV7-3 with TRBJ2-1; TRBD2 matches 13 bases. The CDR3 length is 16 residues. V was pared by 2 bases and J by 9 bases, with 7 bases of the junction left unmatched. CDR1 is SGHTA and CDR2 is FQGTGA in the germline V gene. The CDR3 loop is CASSLSRTSGGGEQFF. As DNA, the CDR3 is TGTGCCAGCAGCTTATCCCGGACTAGCGGGGGAGGTGAGCAGTTCTTC.

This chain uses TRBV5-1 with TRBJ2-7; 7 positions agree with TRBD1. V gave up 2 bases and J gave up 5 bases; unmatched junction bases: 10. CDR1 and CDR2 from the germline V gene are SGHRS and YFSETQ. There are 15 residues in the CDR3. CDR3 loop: CASSLWDSSRDEQYF. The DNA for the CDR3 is TGCGCCAGCAGCTTATGGGACAGCTCCCGGGACGAGCAGTACTTC. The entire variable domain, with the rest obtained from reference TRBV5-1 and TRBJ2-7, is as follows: KAGVTQTPRYLIKTRGQQVTLSCSPISGHRSVSWYQQTPGQGLQFLFEYFSETQRNKGNFPGRFSGRQFSNSRSEMNVSTLELGDSALYLCASSLWDSSRDEQYFGPGTRLTVT.

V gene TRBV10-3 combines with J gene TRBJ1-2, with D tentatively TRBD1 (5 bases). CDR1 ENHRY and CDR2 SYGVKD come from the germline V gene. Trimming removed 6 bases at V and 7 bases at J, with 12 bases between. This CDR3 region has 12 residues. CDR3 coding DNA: TGTGCCATCAGCCAGGGAAGGAGTGGCTACACCTTC. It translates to CAISQGRSGYTF.

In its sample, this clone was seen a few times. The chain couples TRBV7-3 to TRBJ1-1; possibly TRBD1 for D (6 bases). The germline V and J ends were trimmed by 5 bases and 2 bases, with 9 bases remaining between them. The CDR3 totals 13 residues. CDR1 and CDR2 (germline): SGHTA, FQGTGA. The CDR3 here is CASSRTANTEAFF. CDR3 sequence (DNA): TGTGCCAGCAGCAGGACAGCTAACACTGAAGCTTTCTTT.

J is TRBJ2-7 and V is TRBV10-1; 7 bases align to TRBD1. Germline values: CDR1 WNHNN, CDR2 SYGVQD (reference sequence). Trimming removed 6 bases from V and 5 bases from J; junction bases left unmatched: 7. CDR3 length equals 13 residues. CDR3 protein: CASSYRGWDEQYF. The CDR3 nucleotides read TGCGCCAGCAGCTACAGGGGTTGGGACGAGCAGTACTTC.

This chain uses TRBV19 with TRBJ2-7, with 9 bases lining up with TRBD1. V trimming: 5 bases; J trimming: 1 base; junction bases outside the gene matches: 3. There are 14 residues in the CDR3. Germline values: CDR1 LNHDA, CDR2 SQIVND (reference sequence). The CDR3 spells CASSRTGASYEQYF. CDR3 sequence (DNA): TGTGCCAGTAGTCGGACAGGGGCTTCCTACGAGCAGTACTTC.

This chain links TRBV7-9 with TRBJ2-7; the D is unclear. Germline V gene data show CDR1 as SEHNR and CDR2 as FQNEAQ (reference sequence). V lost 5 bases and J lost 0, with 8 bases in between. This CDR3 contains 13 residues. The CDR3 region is CASSVYSSYEQYF. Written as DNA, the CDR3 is TGTGCCAGCAGCGTTTATAGCTCCTACGAGCAGTACTTC.

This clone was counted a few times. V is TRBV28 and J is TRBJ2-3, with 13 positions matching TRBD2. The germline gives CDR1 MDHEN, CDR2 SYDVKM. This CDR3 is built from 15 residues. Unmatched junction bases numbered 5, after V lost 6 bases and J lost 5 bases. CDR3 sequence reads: CASRRTSGRVDTQYF. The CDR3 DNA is TGTGCCAGCAGGCGGACTAGCGGGAGAGTAGATACGCAGTATTTT.

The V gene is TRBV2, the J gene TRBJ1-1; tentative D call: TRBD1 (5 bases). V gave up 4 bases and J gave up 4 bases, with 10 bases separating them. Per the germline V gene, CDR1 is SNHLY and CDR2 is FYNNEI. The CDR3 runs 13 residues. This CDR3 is CASSVRGATEAFF. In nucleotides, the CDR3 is TGTGCCAGCAGTGTGCGGGGCGCCACTGAAGCTTTCTTT.

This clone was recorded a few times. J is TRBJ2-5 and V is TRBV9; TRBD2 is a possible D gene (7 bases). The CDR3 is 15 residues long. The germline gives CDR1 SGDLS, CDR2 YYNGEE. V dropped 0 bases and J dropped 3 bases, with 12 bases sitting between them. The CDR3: CASSVGGAGEETQYF. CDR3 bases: TGTGCCAGCAGCGTAGGGGGGGCGGGAGAAGAGACCCAGTACTTC.

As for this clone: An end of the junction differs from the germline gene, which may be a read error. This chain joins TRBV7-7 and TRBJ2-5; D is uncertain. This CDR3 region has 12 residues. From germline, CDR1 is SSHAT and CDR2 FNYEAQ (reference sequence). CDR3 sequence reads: CASSPAKETQYF. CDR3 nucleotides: TGTGCTAGCAGCCCCGCTAAGGAGACCCAGTACTTC.

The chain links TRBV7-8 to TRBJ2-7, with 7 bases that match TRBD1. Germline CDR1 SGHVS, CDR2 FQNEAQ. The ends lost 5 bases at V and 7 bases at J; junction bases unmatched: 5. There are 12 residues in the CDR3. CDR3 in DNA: TGTGCCAGCAGCCAGACAGGGTATGAGCAGTACTTC. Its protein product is CASSQTGYEQYF. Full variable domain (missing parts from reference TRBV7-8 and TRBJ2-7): GAGVSQSPRYKVAKRGQDVALRCDPISGHVSLFWYQQALGQGPEFLTYFQNEAQLDKSGLPSDRFFAERPEGSVSTLKIQRTQQEDSAVYLCASSQTGYEQYFGPGTRLTVT.

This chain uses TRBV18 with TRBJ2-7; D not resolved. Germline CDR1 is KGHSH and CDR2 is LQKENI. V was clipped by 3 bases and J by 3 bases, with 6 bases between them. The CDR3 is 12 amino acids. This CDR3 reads CASSPQVYEQYF. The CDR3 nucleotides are TGTGCCAGCTCACCCCAGGTCTACGAGCAGTACTTC.

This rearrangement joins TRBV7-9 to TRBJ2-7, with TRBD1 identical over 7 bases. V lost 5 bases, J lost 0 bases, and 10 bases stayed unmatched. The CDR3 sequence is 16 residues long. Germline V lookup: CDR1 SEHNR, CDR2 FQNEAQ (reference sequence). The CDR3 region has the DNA TGTGCCAGCAGCCCCCCCGGACAGGCTTTCTCCTACGAGCAGTACTTC. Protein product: CASSPPGQAFSYEQYF.

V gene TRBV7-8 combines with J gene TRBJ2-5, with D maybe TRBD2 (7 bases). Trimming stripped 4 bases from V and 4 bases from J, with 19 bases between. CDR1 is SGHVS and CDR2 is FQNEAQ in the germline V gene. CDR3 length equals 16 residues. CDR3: CASSSRGRAGTETQYF. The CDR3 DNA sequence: TGTGCCAGCAGCTCCCGGGGGCGAGCGGGAACAGAGACCCAGTACTTC.

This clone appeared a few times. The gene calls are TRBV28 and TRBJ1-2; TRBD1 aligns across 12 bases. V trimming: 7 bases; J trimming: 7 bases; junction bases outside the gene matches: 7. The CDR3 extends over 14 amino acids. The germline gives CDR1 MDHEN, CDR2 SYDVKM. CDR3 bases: TGTGCCAGCAAGCCGGGACAGGGGGCGCGTGGCTACACCTTC. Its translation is CASKPGQGARGYTF.